These 9 T cell receptor beta chains originate from one sample sequenced in a study of blood T cell repertoires in COVID-19 (dated by TCRdb to the early 2020s). Library generation was performed with the immunoSEQ multiplex PCR assay. TCRdb took over this immuneACCESS table, retaining in-frame rearrangements with V and J assigned. Such tables are incomplete; in checked studies, under half of the missing clones stem from an unresolved V gene, and the remainder is unexplained. In all, the sample holds some 200,000 clones, and about 95% of those were seen once. The top ten hold 0.76% of the sample. What was sequenced was peripheral blood. Receptors originate from a man aged 25-45 years with COVID-19, enrolled during active disease.

A single count supports this clone. V gene TRBV2 combines with J gene TRBJ2-3; TRBD2 matches 10 bases. The CDR3 loop spans 15 amino acids. In germline, CDR1 is SNHLY, CDR2 FYNNEI. Trimming took 1 base from V and 7 from J; bases not matched to a gene: 5. The CDR3 region is CASSEESGGAHTQYF. The CDR3 region has the DNA TGTGCCAGCAGTGAAGAAAGCGGGGGGGCCCATACGCAGTATTTT.

The DNA for the CDR3 is TGTGCCAGCATCTCCCCCCAAGGACAGGGTGCCGAAAAACTGTTTTTT. As protein: CASISPQGQGAEKLFF. The chain employs TRBV28 and TRBJ1-4; TRBD1 matches 8 bases. The ends lost 7 bases at V and 8 bases at J; junction bases unmatched: 15. Germline CDR1 reads MDHEN; CDR2 reads SYDVKM. This CDR3 has 16 amino acids. The variable domain in full, with the rest retrieved from reference TRBV28 and TRBJ1-4, is DVKVTQSSRYLVKRTGEKVFLECVQDMDHENMFWYRQDPGLGLRLIYFSYDVKMKEKGDIPEGYSVSREKKERFSLILESASTNQTSMYLCASISPQGQGAEKLFFGSGTQLSVL.

This clone turned up a few times. This chain joins TRBV12-3 or TRBV12-4 and TRBJ1-1; 10 bases fit TRBD1. The CDR3 sequence is 12 residues long. J gave up 11 bases and V 6 bases, and 6 bases lay outside the gene matches. For the CDR3, the DNA is TGTGCCAGCAGAGACAGGGGGCCGAGGGCTTTCTTT. It yields the protein CASRDRGPRAFF.

The chain has TRBV30 and TRBJ2-1; D might be TRBD2 (6 bases). V lost 5 bases and J lost 6, with 14 bases in between. Germline V lookup: CDR1 GTSNPN, CDR2 SVGIG (reference sequence). This CDR3 is built from 13 residues. The DNA of the CDR3 is TGTGCCTGGTCGGAGGGGCCTTTCAATGAGCAGTTCTTC. This encodes CAWSEGPFNEQFF.

This chain joins TRBV6-2 or TRBV6-3 and TRBJ1-1; no clear D. Trimming removed 5 bases from V and 1 base from J, with 14 bases in between. This CDR3 is 15 amino acids long. The V gene's germline CDR1 is MNHEY and CDR2 SVGEGT. As DNA, the CDR3 is TGTGCCAGCAGTCGCCTCGGGGTAGGGAACACTGAAGCTTTCTTT. Its protein product is CASSRLGVGNTEAFF.

The chain couples TRBV2 to TRBJ1-5, with D possibly matching TRBD1 (5 bases). The CDR3 runs to 13 residues. Trimming pared 10 bases from V and 4 bases from J, leaving 14 bases between. In germline, CDR1 is SNHLY, CDR2 FYNNEI. CDR3 region: CATQGLVNQPQHF. CDR3 bases: TGTGCCACCCAGGGCCTCGTGAATCAGCCCCAGCATTTT.

V and J are TRBV5-4 and TRBJ1-2, with 9 positions matching TRBD1. CDR1 is SGHNT, CDR2 YYREEE, per germline (reference sequence). After removal of 1 base from V and 4 bases from J, the junction contained 8 bases not matched to a gene. The CDR3 has 16 amino acids. The CDR3: CASSLRTGDSAYGYTF. CDR3 DNA: TGTGCCAGCAGCTTGCGGACAGGGGATTCAGCCTATGGCTACACCTTC. Full variable domain (remainder filled in from reference TRBV5-4 and TRBJ1-2): ETGVTQSPTHLIKTRGQQVTLRCSSQSGHNTVSWYQQALGQGPQFIFQYYREEENGRGNFPPRFSGLQFPNYSSELNVNALELDDSALYLCASSLRTGDSAYGYTFGSGTRLTVV.

The chain employs TRBV19 and TRBJ1-5; 9 nucleotides agree with TRBD1. Per germline, CDR1 LNHDA and CDR2 SQIVND (reference sequence). With 9 bases clipped from V and 2 bases from J, the junction kept 8 bases outside the gene matches. The CDR3 is 15 amino acids. The CDR3 is CASLGTGRRNQPQHF. Written as DNA, the CDR3 is TGTGCCAGCCTCGGGACAGGGAGGCGCAATCAGCCCCAGCATTTT.

The rearrangement uses TRBV9 and TRBJ1-3; a weak D match, TRBD1 (5 bases). Germline V gene lookup returns CDR1 SGDLS and CDR2 YYNGEE. V lost 0 bases and J 7 bases, leaving 17 bases between the germline ends. CDR3 size: 16 residues. The CDR3 region has the DNA TGTGCCAGCAGCGTAGACGGAGCGGGGGGGAGCAACACCATATATTTT. It encodes CASSVDGAGGSNTIYF.